The rows below give T cell receptor beta chains drawn from one sample of a study of response to subunit inactivated influenza vaccine. Using its own MiXCR run on the RT-PCR reads, TCRdb lists one record per CDR3 protein. The profile shows around 520,000 distinct CDR3 sequences, 25% of them singletons. Material: CD4+ T cells sorted from PBMCs, obtained 5 days after vaccination. These receptor sequences come from a man aged 50 or older who received an inactivated influenza vaccine. The CDR3 runs from the conserved cysteine through the conserved F or W. The listing skips clone size in some rows; elsewhere it reads once, few, many or a size class.

NA	TRBV7-2	TRBJ1-1	CASSLAWGRTEAFF
NA	TRBV6-6	TRBJ1-4	CASSYSGEKLFF
NA	TRBV27	TRBJ2-5	CASSLTSRDQETQYF
few	TRBV20-1	TRBJ1-2	CSARDWGRQADGYTF
NA	TRBV10-3	TRBJ2-2	CAISESGGFRTGELFF
NA	TRBV9	TRBJ2-2	CASSPRTGHTGELFF
few	TRBV12-3/TRBV12-4	TRBJ2-2	CASSYFGSGELFF
few	TRBV7-8	TRBJ1-2	CASSPSGVSYGYTF
few	TRBV5-1	TRBJ2-1	CASSLSGQPGGEQFF
NA	TRBV5-8	TRBJ2-5	CASSPTLAEVQETQYF
NA	TRBV6-2/TRBV6-3	TRBJ1-6	CASRTSGQYNSPLHF
NA	TRBV6-1	TRBJ2-7	CATKRGVLSYEQYF
NA	TRBV6-1	TRBJ2-7	CASTGTGGSYEQYF
NA	TRBV6-1	TRBJ1-4	CASRGQVELFF
NA	TRBV10-1	TRBJ1-5	CASPEEPQHF
NA	TRBV6-2/TRBV6-3	TRBJ2-1	CASSSGAGGSYNEQFF
NA	TRBV6-6	TRBJ1-6	CASLADNSPLHF
NA	TRBV6-1	TRBJ2-7	CASSQGTGNYEQYF
few	TRBV19	TRBJ2-7	CASSSRLAGTYEQYF
many	TRBV29-1	TRBJ2-1	CSVVGHDGFNEQFF
NA	TRBV7-9	TRBJ1-6	CASSSSDSRNSPLHF
few	TRBV24-1	TRBJ2-5	CATSDSAAQETQYF
NA	TRBV20-1	TRBJ2-3	CSAGTSGESTDTQYF
few	TRBV12-3/TRBV12-4	TRBJ2-7	CASSLKGDGRLLF
NA	TRBV11-2	TRBJ1-4	CASSLMGGSTNEKLFF
NA	TRBV18	TRBJ2-7	CASSPGTGITYEQYF
NA	TRBV7-6	TRBJ2-7	CASALGGSSYEQYF
once	TRBV7-9	TRBJ2-5	CASSLSPSGRTQETQYF
few	TRBV7-9	TRBJ1-3	CASSSDVFSGNTIYF